Listed below are T cell receptor beta chains from one sample, sequenced in a study of technical replicates of blood from several donors. The method was immunoSEQ multiplex PCR; TCRdb's version includes in-frame clones alone and lacks a portion of them. In the table there are 95,000 or so clones, 85% to 95% of which are singletons. Sequenced input: T cells isolated from PBMCs. These receptors originate from a human donor in good health. Each CDR3 is given with its conserved first and last residue. D genes are given only for firm matches. Not all rows give a size; the values are once, few, many and, for expanded clones, a class.

>NA|TRBJ1-1|NA|TRBV18
CASSPVDSMNTEAFF
TGTGCCAGCTCACCAGTAGATAGTATGAACACTGAAGCTTTCTTT
>once|TRBJ1-2|NA|TRBV19
CASTPGNYGDGYTF
TGTGCCAGTACCCCAGGGAATTATGGGGATGGCTACACCTTC
>NA|TRBJ1-1|NA|TRBV6-5
CASSTVNTEAFF
TGTGCCAGCAGCACAGTGAACACTGAAGCTTTCTTT
>NA|TRBJ2-2|TRBD2|TRBV4-2
CASSRPGLAGVRPNTGELFF
TGTGCCAGCAGCCGCCCGGGACTAGCGGGAGTCCGACCCAACACCGGGGAGCTGTTTTTT
>NA|TRBJ2-1|NA|TRBV5-4
CASSRLRDSHNEQFF
TGTGCCAGCAGCCGCCTCCGGGACTCCCACAATGAGCAGTTCTTC
>NA|TRBJ1-2|NA|TRBV29-1
CSVGVDSRGYGYTF
TGCAGCGTTGGGGTGGACAGTCGAGGGTATGGCTACACCTTC
>NA|TRBJ1-2|NA|TRBV2
CASSERGNFYGYTF
TGTGCCAGCAGTGAACGGGGGAACTTCTATGGCTACACCTTC
>once|TRBJ2-1|NA|TRBV12-1
CASSSGLAVIYGFF
TGTGCCAGCAGCTCAGGACTAGCGGTAATTTATGGGTTCTTC
>NA|TRBJ2-3|NA|TRBV9
CASSGPGTDTQYF
TGTGCCAGCAGCGGACCAGGAACAGATACGCAGTATTTT
>NA|TRBJ2-5|NA|TRBV2
CASSATTETQYF
TGTGCCAGCAGTGCTACCACAGAGACCCAGTACTTC
>NA|TRBJ2-7|NA|TRBV28
CASRSRVYEQYF
TGTGCCAGCAGATCCAGGGTTTACGAGCAGTACTTC